The present entry profiles one T cell receptor beta chain with its context. The clone's antigen remains unknown. Base-call qualities are not available, and no considerably larger clone is one nucleotide away. The CDR3 starts with the cysteine, ends with the phenylalanine, and has 14 residues. Only the CDR3 DNA is retained, 42 bases long and in frame from the first base. V is reduced by 2 bases and J by 7 bases, leaving a spacing of 9 bases between them. CDR1 is given as SEHNR and CDR2 as FQNEAQ, both from the germline V gene (reference sequence). The record originates from a study of radiotherapy plus CTLA-4 blockade in lung cancer (dated by TCRdb to 2016 to 2018). For the wider study: Among enrolled patients, 15% to 20% had an objective response and 30% to 35% reached disease control.

Focal radiation therapy combined with CTLA-4 blockade (ipilimumab) was tested in patients with chemo-refractory metastatic non-small-cell lung cancer. The paper as a whole reports these results and caveats: After treatment with radiotherapy and ipilimumab, TCR clones that originated in tumors expanded in peripheral blood. The strongest predictors of response, as reported, were early dynamic changes in blood T cell clones along with a rise in serum interferon-beta after radiation.

Library prep was done by the immunoSEQ multiplex PCR assay. The source is immuneACCESS, and TCRdb retained only in-frame sequences with V and J called. Part of the clones is not carried over; for the studies checked, unresolved V genes explain less than half of this, and the remainder is unexplained. The table for this sample lists around 45,000 clones; 60% to 80% of them were counted only once. Jointly, the top ten make up around 8.3% of the sample. Specimen: peripheral blood, collected from a patient treated with radiotherapy plus ipilimumab. The chain employs TRBV7-9 and TRBJ1-6; there is no confident call for the D gene. This TCR came from a human donor with non-small cell lung cancer who had stable disease on radiotherapy plus ipilimumab. At the DNA level, the sequence is TGTGCCAGCAGCTTACTCGGAGGAAATTCACCCCTCCACTTT. Its protein product is CASSLLGGNSPLHF. The CDR3 plus the reference TRBV7-9 and TRBJ1-6 genes for the other parts give the full variable domain: DTGVSQNPRHKITKRGQNVTFRCDPISEHNRLYWYRQTLGQGPEFLTYFQNEAQLEKSRLLSDRFSAERPKGSFSTLEIQRTEQGDSAMYLCASSLLGGNSPLHFGNGTRLTVT.